This entry lists 26 T cell receptor beta chains sequenced from one sample in a study of cytomegalovirus exposure and HLA in healthy donors. The PCR had 60 Vbeta and 13 Jbeta primers. Only in-frame clones appear in the TCRdb table, and some are missing; sequencing was by immunoSEQ multiplex PCR. Of approximately 220,000 clones listed, nearly 80% are singletons. Sequencing was done on a sample of PBMCs. The receptors here all came from a male donor in good health and CMV-seronegative.

This clone was detected only a few times. J is TRBJ2-1 and V is TRBV28, with TRBD2 as a possible D gene (6 bases). Germline loops: CDR1 MDHEN, CDR2 SYDVKM. V lost 6 bases, J lost 8 bases, and 14 bases lay in between. This CDR3 is 13 amino acids long. The CDR3 loop reads CASSPTTSYEQFF. CDR3 DNA sequence: TGTGCCAGCAGCCCAACGACTAGTTATGAGCAGTTCTTC. The full variable domain, rest sourced from reference TRBV28 and TRBJ2-1, is DVKVTQSSRYLVKRTGEKVFLECVQDMDHENMFWYRQDPGLGLRLIYFSYDVKMKEKGDIPEGYSVSREKKERFSLILESASTNQTSMYLCASSPTTSYEQFFGPGTRLTVL.

DNA for the CDR3: TGTGCCAGCTCATCACTAGCGGGAACAGATACGCAGTATTTT. Amino acid sequence: CASSSLAGTDTQYF. The chain carries TRBV27 and TRBJ2-3, with 10 nucleotides matching TRBD2. Germline CDR1 and CDR2: MNHEY and SMNVEV (reference sequence). Trimming removed 8 bases from V and 3 bases from J; junction bases left unmatched: 5. This CDR3 comprises 14 residues.

V gene TRBV5-1 combines with J gene TRBJ2-6, with TRBD2 matching over 13 bases. This CDR3 spans 17 amino acids. The germline V gene has CDR1 SGHRS and CDR2 YFSETQ. V dropped 4 bases and J dropped 2; count of bases not matched to a gene: 3. The CDR3, as DNA: TGCGCCAGCAGCCTGGGACTAGCGGGGACTGGGGCCAACGTCCTGACTTTC. Encoded protein: CASSLGLAGTGANVLTF.

The rearrangement uses TRBV30 and TRBJ2-1; 12 bases fit TRBD1. Germline CDR1 GTSNPN, CDR2 SVGIG (reference sequence). The CDR3 extends over 19 amino acids. With 1 base clipped from V and 1 base from J, the junction kept 11 bases outside the gene matches. The CDR3 nucleotides are TGTGCCTGGAGTGCTGGGACAGGGGGCTACCGTGGGTCCTACAATGAGCAGTTCTTC. Translation gives CAWSAGTGGYRGSYNEQFF.

The J gene is TRBJ1-1, the V gene TRBV28; 7 nucleotides line up with TRBD1. The CDR3 is 13 residues long. Germline V CDR1 and CDR2: MDHEN, SYDVKM. V trimming: 11 bases; J trimming: 1 base; junction bases outside the gene matches: 7. CDR3 nucleotide sequence: TGTGCCCGCAAACAGGGGTCGAACACTGAAGCTTTCTTT. Protein: CARKQGSNTEAFF.

The V and J genes are TRBV18 and TRBJ1-2; possibly TRBD1 for D (5 bases). Trimming cost V 4 bases and J 7 bases, with 19 bases left between them. CDR3 length: 15 residues. Germline-derived CDR1 and CDR2 are KGHSH and LQKENI. The CDR3 nucleotides are TGTGCCAGCTCACAGGATCAGGGCAGTCCGTCTGGCTACACCTTC. Protein product: CASSQDQGSPSGYTF.

The rearrangement links TRBV29-1 to TRBJ2-6, with D perhaps matching TRBD1 (5 bases). Trimming shortened V by 7 bases and J by 0 bases, and 13 bases separated the two germline ends. Germline V CDR1 and CDR2: SQVTM, ANQGSEA. The CDR3 covers 15 residues. The CDR3 DNA follows: TGCAGCGCCACCACAGGTAGCTCTGGGGCCAACGTCCTGACTTTC. It codes for CSATTGSSGANVLTF. Looking up the rest from reference TRBV29-1 and TRBJ2-6 gives the full variable domain: SAVISQKPSRDICQRGTSLTIQCQVDSQVTMMFWYRQQPGQSLTLIATANQGSEATYESGFVIDKFPISRPNLTFSTLTVSNMSPEDSSIYLCSATTGSSGANVLTFGAGSRLTVL.

J is TRBJ2-7 and V is TRBV28, with 7 nucleotides matching TRBD2. V shed 10 bases and J 6 bases; nucleotides not matched to a gene: 12. The CDR3 totals 13 residues. Germline-derived CDR1 and CDR2 are MDHEN and SYDVKM. Written as DNA, the CDR3 is TGTGCCACCTTGGGGGGGGGTCCGGGCGAGCAGTACTTC. Its translation is CATLGGGPGEQYF.

The rearrangement joins TRBV9 to TRBJ2-7; 9 nucleotides line up with TRBD1. The ends lost 3 bases at V and 5 bases at J; junction bases unmatched: 9. Germline V gives CDR1 SGDLS, CDR2 YYNGEE. This CDR3 region has 15 residues. The CDR3 protein is CASSGRDRVGNEQYF. CDR3 in DNA: TGTGCCAGCAGCGGCCGGGACAGGGTGGGGAACGAGCAGTACTTC. The variable domain in full, with the rest retrieved from reference TRBV9 and TRBJ2-7, is DSGVTQTPKHLITATGQRVTLRCSPRSGDLSVYWYQQSLDQGLQFLIQYYNGEERAKGNILERFSAQQFPDLHSELNLSSLELGDSALYFCASSGRDRVGNEQYFGPGTRLTVT.

This clone has just a few counts. CDR3 in DNA: TGCAGCGTTGGGTGGGGCTCCGGCACTGAAGCTTTCTTT. Amino acid sequence: CSVGWGSGTEAFF. This rearrangement joins TRBV29-1 to TRBJ1-1, with D maybe TRBD1 (5 bases). CDR3 length: 13 residues. With 4 bases removed from V and 4 bases from J, the gap between germline ends came to 13 bases. From germline, CDR1 is SQVTM and CDR2 ANQGSEA.

The chain is built from TRBV2 and TRBJ2-7; a possible D gene is TRBD1 (6 bases). V gave up 6 bases and J gave up 3 bases, with 9 bases separating them. The germline V gene encodes CDR1 SNHLY and CDR2 FYNNEI. This CDR3 region has 12 residues. The chain's CDR3 is CASRDSYYEQYF. For the CDR3, the DNA is TGTGCCAGCAGGGACAGTTACTACGAGCAGTACTTC.

This sequence joins TRBV9 and TRBJ2-1; 9 positions agree with TRBD2. There are 16 residues in the CDR3. The V gene end was trimmed by 0 bases and the J gene end by 2 bases; junction bases not matched to a gene: 3. Germline CDR1 and CDR2: SGDLS and YYNGEE. The CDR3 spells CASSVVGGGAYNEQFF. The DNA of the CDR3 is TGTGCCAGCAGCGTAGTTGGCGGGGGGGCCTACAATGAGCAGTTCTTC.

This chain uses TRBV29-1 with TRBJ1-2; D remains unclear. The CDR3 spans 14 residues. In germline, CDR1 is SQVTM, CDR2 ANQGSEA. Trimming left V 4 bases short and J 0 bases short, with 12 bases between. The CDR3 loop reads CSVVSGHTNYGYTF. The CDR3 DNA follows: TGCAGCGTTGTAAGTGGGCATACTAACTATGGCTACACCTTC.

The genes are TRBV30 and TRBJ2-1; 8 bases agree with TRBD2. CDR1 and CDR2 from the germline V gene are GTSNPN and SVGIG (reference sequence). V shed 0 bases and J 4 bases; nucleotides not matched to a gene: 11. CDR3 length: 17 amino acids. The CDR3 DNA reads TGTGCCTGGAGTGTACGTAGAAGCGGGAGCTGGTACAATGAGCAGTTCTTC. Encoded protein: CAWSVRRSGSWYNEQFF.

The V gene is TRBV25-1, the J gene TRBJ2-2; D is perhaps TRBD2 (5 bases). V was cut by 2 bases and J by 5 bases, with 18 bases left in between. Germline CDR1 and CDR2: MGHDK and SYGVNS. The CDR3 loop spans 17 amino acids. The CDR3 protein is CASSETPGSLGTGELFF. The CDR3 DNA reads TGTGCCAGCAGTGAAACCCCGGGGAGTCTGGGTACCGGGGAGCTGTTTTTT.

The chain is built from TRBV19 and TRBJ1-4; 8 bases line up with TRBD1. CDR3 length: 14 amino acids. CDR1 and CDR2 from the germline V gene are LNHDA and SQIVND (reference sequence). V gave up 5 bases and J gave up 8 bases; unmatched junction bases: 7. CDR3 in amino acids: CASSGTGGREKLFF. The CDR3 nucleotides are TGTGCCAGTAGTGGGACAGGCGGAAGGGAAAAACTGTTTTTT.

The table lists this clone with a few counts. CDR3 region: CASSHLGLAGDNEQFF. CDR3 DNA sequence: TGCGCCAGCAGCCATTTAGGACTAGCGGGAGACAATGAGCAGTTCTTC. The chain is built from TRBV4-1 and TRBJ2-1; TRBD2 aligns across 13 bases. Trimming took 3 bases from V and 5 from J; bases not matched to a gene: 4. Per the germline V gene, CDR1 is MGHRA and CDR2 is YSYEKL. The CDR3 sequence is 16 residues long.

The rearrangement uses TRBV21-1 and TRBJ2-7; the D call TRBD1 from the table was never checked on the DNA. TRBV21-1 is marked as a pseudogene. CDR3 size: 12 residues. The CDR3, as DNA: TGTGCCAGCAGCACGACAGGGTTCGAGCAGTACTTC. Amino acids: CASSTTGFEQYF.

The V and J genes are TRBV7-2 and TRBJ2-7; D unresolved. There are 14 residues in the CDR3. The germline CDR1 and CDR2 sequences are SGHTA and FQGNSA. V lost 6 bases and J 0 bases, leaving 12 bases between the germline ends. DNA for the CDR3: TGTGCCAGCAGTTTTAGAATGAGCTCCTACGAGCAGTACTTC. It codes for CASSFRMSSYEQYF.

This clone was detected only once. The rearrangement uses TRBV18 and TRBJ2-7, with 7 bases aligning to TRBD1. CDR3 length equals 14 residues. V shed 3 bases, J shed 2 bases, and the junction held 4 bases outside the gene matches. The germline V gene encodes CDR1 KGHSH and CDR2 LQKENI. The CDR3 DNA reads as TGTGCCAGCTCACCCGGACAGGCCACCTACGAGCAGTACTTC. Translation gives CASSPGQATYEQYF.

This clone was detected only once. This chain links TRBV27 with TRBJ2-7; D gene uncertain. Germline-derived CDR1 and CDR2 are MNHEY and SMNVEV (reference sequence). This CDR3 contains 12 residues. Trimming took off 5 bases at V and 7 bases at J, with 12 bases between the two ends. CDR3 coding DNA: TGTGCCAGCAGTGGATCAGGTTGGGAGCAGTACTTC. Protein sequence: CASSGSGWEQYF.

The chain recombines TRBV27 with TRBJ2-3, with D unclear. Trimming cost V 4 bases and J 0 bases, with 8 bases left between them. There are 14 residues in the CDR3. Germline V lookup: CDR1 MNHEY, CDR2 SMNVEV (reference sequence). Written as DNA, the CDR3 is TGTGCCAGCAGTTCGCTAGATAGCACAGATACGCAGTATTTT. Residues: CASSSLDSTDTQYF.

The chain recombines TRBV18 with TRBJ2-3, with 8 bases identical to TRBD1. The CDR3 has 15 residues. V was clipped by 5 bases and J by 3 bases; unmatched bases: 7. Germline loops: CDR1 KGHSH, CDR2 LQKENI. The CDR3 nucleotides read TGTGCCAGCTCATCGGACAGGGTGCAGACAGATACGCAGTATTTT. Its protein product is CASSSDRVQTDTQYF.

The CDR3 reads CASSQGLIFTGGSGNTIYF. Here the CDR3 DNA reads TGTGCCAGCAGCCAAGGCCTTATTTTTACAGGGGGCTCTGGAAACACCATATATTTT. V usage is TRBV14 and J usage is TRBJ1-3; 8 bases are shared with TRBD1. The CDR3 length is 19 residues. Germline values: CDR1 SGHDN, CDR2 FVKESK. Germline trimming cut 1 base from V and 0 bases from J; bases unmatched to any gene: 11.

The chain couples TRBV5-4 to TRBJ2-1; 9 positions agree with TRBD2. V trimming: 4 bases; J trimming: 4 bases; junction bases outside the gene matches: 12. The germline V gene has CDR1 SGHNT and CDR2 YYREEE (reference sequence). The CDR3 runs 17 residues. The CDR3 is CASSTRLLAGLYNEQFF. The CDR3 DNA reads as TGTGCCAGCAGCACCCGGTTACTAGCGGGTTTATACAATGAGCAGTTCTTC. Drawing the rest from reference TRBV5-4 and TRBJ2-1, the complete variable domain is ETGVTQSPTHLIKTRGQQVTLRCSSQSGHNTVSWYQQALGQGPQFIFQYYREEENGRGNFPPRFSGLQFPNYSSELNVNALELDDSALYLCASSTRLLAGLYNEQFFGPGTRLTVL.

The chain uses TRBV15 and TRBJ2-1, with D unresolved. V shed 5 bases and J shed 4 bases, with 3 bases lying between them. The CDR3 is made up of 11 amino acids. Germline lookup yields CDR1 LNHNV and CDR2 YYDKDF (reference sequence). The DNA for the CDR3 is TGTGCCACCAGCGAGTACAATGAGCAGTTCTTC. Translated, it gives CATSEYNEQFF.